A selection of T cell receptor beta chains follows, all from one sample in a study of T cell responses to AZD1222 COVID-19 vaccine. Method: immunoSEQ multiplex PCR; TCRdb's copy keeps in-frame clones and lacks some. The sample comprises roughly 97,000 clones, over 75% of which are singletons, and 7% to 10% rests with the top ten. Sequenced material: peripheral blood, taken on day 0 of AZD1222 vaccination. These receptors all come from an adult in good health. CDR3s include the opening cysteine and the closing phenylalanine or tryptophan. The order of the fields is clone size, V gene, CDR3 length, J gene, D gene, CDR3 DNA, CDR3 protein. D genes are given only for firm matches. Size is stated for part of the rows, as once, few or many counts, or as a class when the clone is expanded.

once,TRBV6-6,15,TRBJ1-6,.,TGTGCCAGCAGTGGAGGACAGTCCACAAATTCACCCCTCCACTTT,CASSGGQSTNSPLHF
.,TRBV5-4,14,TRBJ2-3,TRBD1,TGTGCCAGCAGCTATATGACAGGGGATTATACGCAGTATTTT,CASSYMTGDYTQYF
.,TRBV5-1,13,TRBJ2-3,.,TGCGCCAGCAGCTTGGGATCTAGGGATACGCAGTATTTT,CASSLGSRDTQYF
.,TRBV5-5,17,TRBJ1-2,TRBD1,TGTGCCAGCACCGCTCAGCTTGGGACAGGGGACGACTATGGCTACACCTTC,CASTAQLGTGDDYGYTF
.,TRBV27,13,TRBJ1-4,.,TGTGCCAGCAGGCGGGACCCTAATGAAAAACTGTTTTTT,CASRRDPNEKLFF
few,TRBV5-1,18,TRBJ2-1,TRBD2,TGCGCCAGCAGCCCATCCGGGAGGGCCTTAGGCTCCTACAATGAGCAGTTCTTC,CASSPSGRALGSYNEQFF
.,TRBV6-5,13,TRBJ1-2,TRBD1,TGTGCCAGCAGCCCGACAGGGCCTTCGGGATACACCTTC,CASSPTGPSGYTF
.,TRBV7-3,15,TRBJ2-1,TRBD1,TGTGCCAGCAGCCCGATCCCGGGACAGAACAATGAGCAGTTCTTC,CASSPIPGQNNEQFF
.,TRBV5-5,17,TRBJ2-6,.,TGTGCCAGCAGCTTGGCCGGGAGTCCCTCTGGGGCCAACGTCCTGACTTTC,CASSLAGSPSGANVLTF
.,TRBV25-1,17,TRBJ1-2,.,TGTGCCAGCAGTAACCCCTCCCCAGGGGAGGAGAGCTATGGCTACACCTTC,CASSNPSPGEESYGYTF
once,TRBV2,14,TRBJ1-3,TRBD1,TGTGCCAGCAGCATGACAGGGGCTGGAAACACCATATATTTT,CASSMTGAGNTIYF
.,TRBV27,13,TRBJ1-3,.,TGTGCCAGCAGTGCACCGACTGGAAACACCATATATTTT,CASSAPTGNTIYF
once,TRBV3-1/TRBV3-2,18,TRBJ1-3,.,TGTGCCAGCAGCCAAGGAAGGTTGACACTCAGCTCTGGAAACACCATATATTTT,CASSQGRLTLSSGNTIYF
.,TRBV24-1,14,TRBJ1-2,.,TGTGCCACCAGTGATAGGTGGAGTAACTATGGCTACACCTTC,CATSDRWSNYGYTF
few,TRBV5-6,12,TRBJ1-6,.,TGTGCCAGCAGCTGGGGGTACTCACCCCTCCACTTT,CASSWGYSPLHF
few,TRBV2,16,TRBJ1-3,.,TGTGCCAGCAGTGAAAGTAAGGGGAGATCTGGAAACACCATATATTTT,CASSESKGRSGNTIYF
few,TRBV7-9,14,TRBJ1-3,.,TGTGCCAGCCGACGGGGATCGGAAACGAGCACCATATATTTT,CASRRGSETSTIYF
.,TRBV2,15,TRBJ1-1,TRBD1,TGTGCCAGCAGTCCGTACAGGGGGAAAAACACTGAAGCTTTCTTT,CASSPYRGKNTEAFF
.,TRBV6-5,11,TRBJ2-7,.,TGTGCCAGCAGTCAGCTACGCGAGCAGTACTTC,CASSQLREQYF
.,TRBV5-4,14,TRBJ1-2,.,TGTGCCAGCAGCTTGGAAACCCAGGGCGATGGCTACACCTTC,CASSLETQGDGYTF
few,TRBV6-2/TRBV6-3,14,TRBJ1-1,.,TGTGCCAGCAGTCCCTTACCAGGGTGGACTGAAGCTTTCTTT,CASSPLPGWTEAFF
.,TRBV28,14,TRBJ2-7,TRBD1,TGTGCCAGCAGTTCCGGGACAGGGGTTTACGAGCAGTACTTC,CASSSGTGVYEQYF
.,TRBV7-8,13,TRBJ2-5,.,TGTGCCAGCAGCCAAGCGTGGGGAGAGACCCAGTACTTC,CASSQAWGETQYF
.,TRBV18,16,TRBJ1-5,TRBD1,TGTGCCAGCTCCCAGACCAGGGGGCAGGGCAATCAGCCCCAGCATTTT,CASSQTRGQGNQPQHF
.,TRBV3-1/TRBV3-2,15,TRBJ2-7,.,TGTGCCAGCAGCCAAGTGAGGACTCCCTCCTACGAGCAGTACTTC,CASSQVRTPSYEQYF
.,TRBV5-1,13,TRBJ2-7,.,TGCGCCAGCAGCTTAGACAGCAGATACGAGCAGTACTTC,CASSLDSRYEQYF
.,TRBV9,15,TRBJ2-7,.,TGTGCCAGCAGCGTAGAGCCAGGGGTGTCCTACGAGCAGTACTTC,CASSVEPGVSYEQYF
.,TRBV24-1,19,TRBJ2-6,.,TGTGCCACCAGTACAAAGGTGAGGATTTCGCAGCCTGGGGCCAACGTCCTGACTTTC,CATSTKVRISQPGANVLTF
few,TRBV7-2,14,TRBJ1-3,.,TGTGCCAGCAGCTCCTCCCGGGGGGGAAACACCATATATTTT,CASSSSRGGNTIYF
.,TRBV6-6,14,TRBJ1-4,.,TGTGCCAGCAGTTATGGGCAGTTTAATGAAAAACTGTTTTTT,CASSYGQFNEKLFF
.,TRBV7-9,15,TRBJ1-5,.,TGTGCCAGCAGTACCACAGGGTTCGGCAATCAGCCCCAGCATTTT,CASSTTGFGNQPQHF
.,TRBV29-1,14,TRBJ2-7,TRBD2,TGCAGCGTTGCCCCAAGCCGGGGGGTCTACGAGCAGTACTTC,CSVAPSRGVYEQYF
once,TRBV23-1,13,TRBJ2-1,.,TGCGCCAGCAACCACCTTTTCTACAATGAGCAGTTCTTC,CASNHLFYNEQFF
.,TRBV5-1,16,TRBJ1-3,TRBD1,TGCGCCAGCAGCTCGACAGGGGTGCTCTCTGGAAACACCATATATTTT,CASSSTGVLSGNTIYF
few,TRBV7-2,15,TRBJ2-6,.,TGTGCCAGCAGCCCGGGGTGGTCTGGGGCCAACGTCCTGACTTTC,CASSPGWSGANVLTF
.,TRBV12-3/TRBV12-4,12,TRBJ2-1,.,TGTGCCAGCACCCTAACCCACGATGAGCAGTTCTTC,CASTLTHDEQFF
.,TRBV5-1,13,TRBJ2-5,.,TGCGCCAGCAGCTTGGTTGTCCGAGAGACCCAGTACTTC,CASSLVVRETQYF
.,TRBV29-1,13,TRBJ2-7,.,TGCAGCGTTGCGGCAGAAAAATCCTACGAGCAGTACTTC,CSVAAEKSYEQYF
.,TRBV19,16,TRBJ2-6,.,TGTGCCAGTAAGTTAGGGGACTCTTCTGGGGCCAACGTCCTGACTTTC,CASKLGDSSGANVLTF
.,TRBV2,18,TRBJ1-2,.,TGTGCCAGCAGTGAATATCCCCGGGGGCGAGCGTCTAACTATGGCTACACCTTC,CASSEYPRGRASNYGYTF
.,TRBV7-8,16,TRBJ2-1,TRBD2,TGTGCCAGCAGCTCCCTCCAGCGGGGGGGCTTCGATGAGCAGTTCTTC,CASSSLQRGGFDEQFF
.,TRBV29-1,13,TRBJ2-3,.,TGCAGCGTTGGGGCTAGACTCACAGATACGCAGTATTTT,CSVGARLTDTQYF
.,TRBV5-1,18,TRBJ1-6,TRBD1,TGCGCCAGCAGCTGGGGGGCTTCTTGGGGACAGGTTGATTCACCCCTCCACTTT,CASSWGASWGQVDSPLHF
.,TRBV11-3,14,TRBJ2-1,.,TGTGCCAGCAGCTTAGCGGGGGCGGGGAATGAGCAGTTCTTC,CASSLAGAGNEQFF
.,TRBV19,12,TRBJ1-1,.,TGTGCCAGTAGTATCAGGATTTCTGAAGCTTTCTTT,CASSIRISEAFF
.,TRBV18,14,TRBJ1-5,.,TGTGCCAGCTCACCGAGTCAGGGTAATCAGCCCCAGCATTTT,CASSPSQGNQPQHF
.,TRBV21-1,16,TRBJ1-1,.,TGTGCCAGCAGGTTGACAGGGGTGTTCATGAACACTGAAGCTTTCTTT,CASRLTGVFMNTEAFF
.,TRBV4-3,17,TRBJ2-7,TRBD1,TGCGCCAGCAGCCACCGAGCGGTGTTCACGGACAGGGACGAGCAGTACTTC,CASSHRAVFTDRDEQYF
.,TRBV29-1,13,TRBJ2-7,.,TGCAGCGTTGAAGATGGAGGGAGCTACGAGCAGTACTTC,CSVEDGGSYEQYF
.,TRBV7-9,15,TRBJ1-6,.,TGTGCCAGCAGCTCCGGGCCCGGATTAAATTCACCCCTCCACTTT,CASSSGPGLNSPLHF
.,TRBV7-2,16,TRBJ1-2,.,TGTGCCAGCAGCTTAGGGCCCAGGGCTGACCGCTATGGCTACACCTTC,CASSLGPRADRYGYTF
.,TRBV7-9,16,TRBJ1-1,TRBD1,TGTGCCAGCAGCCCCAGGACAGGGGGGACGAACACTGAAGCTTTCTTT,CASSPRTGGTNTEAFF
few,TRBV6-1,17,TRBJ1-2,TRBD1,TGTGCCAGCAGTGTTTTTTTACAGGGGAGAGTTAACTATGGCTACACCTTC,CASSVFLQGRVNYGYTF
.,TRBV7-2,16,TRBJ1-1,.,TGTGCCAGCAGGTCTCTTCAGGTTTCCATGAACACTGAAGCTTTCTTT,CASRSLQVSMNTEAFF
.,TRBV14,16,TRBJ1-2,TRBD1,TGTGCCAGCAGCCGCCTTGGACAGGGGATTATGAATGGCTACACCTTC,CASSRLGQGIMNGYTF
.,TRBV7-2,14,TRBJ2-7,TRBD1,TGTGCCAGCGGGGGGACAGGCTTTTCCTACGAGCAGTACTTC,CASGGTGFSYEQYF
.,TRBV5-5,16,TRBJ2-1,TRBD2,TGTGCCAGCAGCCCTAGACTAGCGGGGGTATGGGGTGAGCAGTTCTTC,CASSPRLAGVWGEQFF